The rows below give T cell receptor beta chains drawn from one sample of a study of cytomegalovirus exposure and HLA in healthy donors. This table comes from immunoSEQ multiplex PCR, and its TCRdb copy is limited to in-frame clones, with some not included. The sample shows around 150,000 clones, 75% to 80% of them seen only once. Specimen: PBMCs. Receptors were obtained from a woman aged 45-59 years in good health and CMV-seropositive. The CDR3 runs from the conserved cysteine through the conserved F or W. The D gene is left open where the match is weak. Size values are once, few and many counts, or a class for expanded clones, and some rows have none.

TRBD2 TRBJ2-2 TRBV2 - CASSDRPAGGGTGELFF TGTGCCAGCAGTGATCGGCCGGCGGGGGGTGGCACCGGGGAGCTGTTTTTT
- TRBJ2-1 TRBV7-8 - CASTFLLALGNEQFF TGTGCCAGCACCTTTCTCCTAGCGCTAGGCAATGAGCAGTTCTTC
- TRBJ2-7 TRBV4-1 - CASSQVGARGFHEQYF TGCGCCAGCAGCCAAGTGGGAGCACGGGGGTTCCACGAGCAGTACTTC
- TRBJ1-4 TRBV18 - CASSRMTTGQNNEKLFF TGTGCCAGCTCACGGATGACTACCGGACAGAATAATGAAAAACTGTTTTTT
- TRBJ2-1 TRBV4-1 - CASSQDTGSYNEQFF TGCGCCAGCAGCCAAGATACAGGCTCCTACAATGAGCAGTTCTTC
TRBD2 TRBJ2-3 TRBV6-6 - CASSLAGGLTDTQYF TGTGCCAGCAGTCTAGCGGGGGGCCTCACAGATACGCAGTATTTT
- TRBJ2-5 TRBV11-2 - CASSLDPRVETQYF TGTGCCAGCAGTCTTGACCCGAGGGTAGAGACCCAGTACTTC
TRBD2 TRBJ2-7 TRBV4-1 - CASSQEPRTSGLSYEQYF TGCGCCAGCAGCCAAGAGCCGAGGACTAGCGGACTCTCTTACGAGCAGTACTTC
TRBD1 TRBJ2-5 TRBV27 - CASSLDRGVETQYF TGTGCCAGCAGTCTGGACAGGGGGGTAGAGACCCAGTACTTC
TRBD1 TRBJ2-3 TRBV6-1 - CASSGRQGGPSTDTQYF TGTGCCAGCAGTGGACGACAGGGTGGGCCTTCCACAGATACGCAGTATTTT
- TRBJ1-4 TRBV28 once CASSLFGPGQIFSSEKLFF TGTGCCAGCAGTTTATTTGGTCCCGGACAAATTTTTTCATCAGAAAAACTGTTTTTT
TRBD1 TRBJ2-7 TRBV9 - CASSVGVGQGVSYEQYF TGTGCCAGCAGCGTAGGGGTGGGACAGGGGGTCTCCTACGAGCAGTACTTC
- TRBJ2-3 TRBV4-3 - CASSQGQPSTDTQYF TGCGCCAGCAGCCAAGGACAACCTAGCACAGATACGCAGTATTTT
TRBD1 TRBJ2-5 TRBV7-7 - CASSLRQGQETQYF TGTGCTAGCAGCCTACGACAGGGACAAGAGACCCAGTACTTC
TRBD1 TRBJ2-3 TRBV29-1 - CSVARGSTSTDTQYF TGCAGCGTTGCCAGGGGGAGTACTAGCACAGATACGCAGTATTTT
TRBD1 TRBJ2-5 TRBV29-1 - CSALKRTGGYSETQYF TGCAGCGCTTTGAAAAGGACAGGGGGCTATTCGGAGACCCAGTACTTC
- TRBJ1-5 TRBV2 few CASRRQAQNNQPQHF TGTGCCAGCAGGAGACAGGCTCAGAACAATCAGCCCCAGCATTTT
TRBD1 TRBJ1-2 TRBV19 - CASGRPGGYGYTF TGTGCCAGCGGAAGGCCAGGGGGCTATGGCTACACCTTC
- TRBJ2-5 TRBV2 - CASSVHQVRETQYF TGTGCCAGCAGTGTACACCAGGTTCGGGAGACCCAGTACTTC
TRBD2 TRBJ2-3 TRBV10-3 - CAISESGSGAVTDTQYF TGTGCCATCAGTGAGTCTGGTAGCGGGGCTGTCACAGATACGCAGTATTTT
- TRBJ1-1 TRBV14 - CASSQHAPRHGEGTEAFF TGTGCCAGCAGCCAACATGCCCCGCGACATGGGGAGGGCACTGAAGCTTTCTTT
- TRBJ1-3 TRBV4-1 - CASSPEIQGAGNTIYF TGCGCCAGCAGCCCCGAAATACAGGGAGCTGGAAACACCATATATTTT
TRBD2 TRBJ2-3 TRBV10-2 - CASSVTSGRAGDTQYF TGCGCCAGCAGTGTGACTAGCGGGAGGGCCGGGGATACGCAGTATTTT
- TRBJ1-2 TRBV28 - CASRLGITDYGYTF TGTGCCAGCAGGTTAGGAATTACAGATTATGGCTACACCTTC
- TRBJ2-7 TRBV9 - CASSVDLHAAYEQYF TGTGCCAGCAGCGTAGATCTACACGCGGCCTACGAGCAGTACTTC
- TRBJ1-2 TRBV7-2 - CASSLGHPDGYTF TGTGCCAGCAGCTTAGGACACCCGGATGGCTACACCTTC
- TRBJ1-1 TRBV5-4 - CASSLPGDTEAFF TGTGCCAGCAGCCTCCCGGGAGACACTGAAGCTTTCTTT
TRBD2 TRBJ2-1 TRBV7-3 - CASSPRGLAGGLNEQFF TGTGCCAGCAGCCCGAGGGGACTAGCGGGAGGGCTCAATGAGCAGTTCTTC
- TRBJ1-6 TRBV27 - CASSTQVWGGGPSPLHF TGTGCCAGCAGTACACAAGTTTGGGGGGGAGGTCCTTCACCCCTCCACTTT
TRBD1 TRBJ1-6 TRBV28 - CASSLSTGYSPLHF TGTGCCAGCAGTTTGTCGACAGGGTATTCACCCCTCCACTTT
- TRBJ1-1 TRBV7-6 - CASSPQENTEAFF TGTGCCAGCAGCCCACAGGAGAACACTGAAGCTTTCTTT
- TRBJ2-2 TRBV4-1 - CASSQDRLGAGELFF TGCGCCAGCAGCCAAGATCGTCTTGGAGCCGGGGAGCTGTTTTTT
- TRBJ1-1 TRBV19 - CASSISTGGYAEAFF TGTGCCAGTAGTATTTCCACAGGTGGGTATGCTGAAGCTTTCTTT
- TRBJ2-2 TRBV5-1 - CASSSGTKNTGELFF TGCGCCAGCAGCAGCGGGACAAAGAACACCGGGGAGCTGTTTTTT
TRBD2 TRBJ2-3 TRBV11-3 - CASSLEGRASDTQYF TGTGCCAGCAGCTTAGAAGGGAGGGCCTCAGATACGCAGTATTTT
TRBD1 TRBJ1-1 TRBV28 - CASSPRDGQGSNEAFF TGTGCCAGCAGCCCTAGGGACGGACAGGGCTCCAATGAAGCTTTCTTT
- TRBJ1-4 TRBV2 - CASSYTEREKLFF TGTGCCAGCAGTTATACAGAGAGAGAAAAACTGTTTTTT
TRBD1 TRBJ2-7 TRBV5-1 - CASSTATGAYEQYF TGCGCCAGCAGCACGGCGACAGGGGCCTACGAGCAGTACTTC
TRBD2 TRBJ2-7 TRBV11-2 - CASSFGGGSRSYEQYF TGTGCCAGCAGCTTCGGTGGCGGGAGCCGCTCCTACGAGCAGTACTTC
- TRBJ1-1 TRBV6-5 - CASSYTPQGNTEAFF TGTGCCAGCAGTTACACACCGCAGGGGAACACTGAAGCTTTCTTT
TRBD2 TRBJ2-1 TRBV4-1 - CASSQEGLAGVNEQFF TGCGCCAGCAGCCAAGAGGGACTAGCGGGCGTCAATGAGCAGTTCTTC
TRBD1 TRBJ1-2 TRBV4-2 - CASSQPGQGASGYTF TGTGCCAGCAGCCAACCGGGACAGGGGGCTAGTGGCTACACCTTC
TRBD1 TRBJ2-7 TRBV5-6 - CASSLAIGQGYRTYEQYF TGTGCCAGCAGCTTGGCGATCGGACAGGGGTATAGGACCTACGAGCAGTACTTC
TRBD1 TRBJ2-3 TRBV7-2 - CASSLQGDRVIHTQYF TGTGCCAGCAGCCTCCAGGGGGACAGGGTCATTCATACGCAGTATTTT
TRBD2 TRBJ2-1 TRBV30 - CAWSVLGLAVLEQFF TGTGCCTGGAGTGTTCTTGGTCTAGCGGTTCTTGAGCAGTTCTTC
- TRBJ1-1 TRBV9 - CASSAGRGNTEAFF TGTGCCAGCAGCGCCGGCAGGGGAAACACTGAAGCTTTCTTT
TRBD1 TRBJ1-5 TRBV2 - CASSEADRGFGPQHF TGTGCCAGCAGTGAAGCGGACAGGGGTTTTGGGCCCCAGCATTTT
TRBD2 TRBJ2-7 TRBV2 - CASSARGIGPPSYEQYF TGTGCCAGCAGTGCGCGGGGGATTGGACCGCCGTCCTACGAGCAGTACTTC
- TRBJ2-7 TRBV7-8 - CASSLRGHSSYEQYF TGTGCCAGCAGCCTAAGGGGCCACAGCTCCTACGAGCAGTACTTC
- TRBJ2-5 TRBV15 - CATSRVGTSGETQYF TGTGCCACCAGCAGAGTTGGTACCTCCGGGGAGACCCAGTACTTC
- TRBJ2-7 TRBV6-1 few CASSEKDSLPYYEQYF TGTGCCAGCAGTGAAAAAGACTCACTCCCCTACTACGAGCAGTACTTC
- TRBJ1-6 TRBV7-2 - CASSLRGPKGNLPLHF TGTGCCAGCAGCTTGCGTGGACCTAAGGGGAATTTACCCCTCCACTTT
TRBD2 TRBJ2-3 TRBV14 - CASKGTSGIKARDTQYF TGTGCCAGCAAGGGGACTAGCGGTATAAAAGCCAGAGATACGCAGTATTTT
TRBD2 TRBJ2-4 TRBV5-6 - CASSLRPGLAGYGKNIQYF TGTGCCAGCAGCTTGAGACCGGGACTAGCGGGATATGGCAAAAACATTCAGTACTTC
- TRBJ2-7 TRBV5-1 - CASSSGQVGHEQYF TGCGCCAGCAGCAGCGGCCAGGTTGGTCACGAGCAGTACTTC
- TRBJ2-2 TRBV5-6 - CASSSVVSYTGELFF TGTGCCAGCAGCTCGGTGGTGTCCTACACCGGGGAGCTGTTTTTT
- TRBJ2-1 TRBV2 - CASRGRGPYNEQFF TGTGCCAGCAGGGGGCGGGGGCCCTACAATGAGCAGTTCTTC
- TRBJ2-3 TRBV7-8 - CASSTWGVDADTQYF TGTGCCAGCAGCACATGGGGGGTGGACGCAGATACGCAGTATTTT
TRBD2 TRBJ2-1 TRBV4-1 - CASSQELAGVNEQFF TGCGCCAGCAGCCAAGAACTAGCGGGAGTGAATGAGCAGTTCTTC
- TRBJ1-2 TRBV9 - CASSVDYSAMGGYTF TGTGCCAGCAGCGTAGATTACAGTGCAATGGGTGGCTACACCTTC